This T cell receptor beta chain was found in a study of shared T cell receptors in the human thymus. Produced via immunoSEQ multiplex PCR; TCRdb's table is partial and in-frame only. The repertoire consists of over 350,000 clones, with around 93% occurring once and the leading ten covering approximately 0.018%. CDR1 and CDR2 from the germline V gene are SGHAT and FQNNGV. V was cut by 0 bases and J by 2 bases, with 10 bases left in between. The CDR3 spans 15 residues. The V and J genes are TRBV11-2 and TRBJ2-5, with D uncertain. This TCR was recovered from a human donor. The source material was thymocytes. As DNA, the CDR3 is TGTGCCAGCAGCTTAGATATGGCAATTCAAGAGACCCAGTACTTC. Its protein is CASSLDMAIQETQYF.